This paragraph covers one T cell receptor beta chain sequence. The antigen is unknown. The entry originates in a study of OX40 agonist ivuxolimab in advanced cancers. On the study more broadly: Two patients with cutaneous melanoma and one with hepatocellular carcinoma, three in total, showed partial responses. Study-wide findings and caveats: Partial responders at 0.1-3.0 mg/kg had among the lowest clonal expansion.

Libraries were prepared by immunoSEQ multiplex PCR; TCRdb keeps only in-frame clonotypes and omits some of them. This sample has roughly 80,000 clones; around 92% occur once, and the top ten carry about 2.3%. The CDR3 has 13 residues. The junction had 5 bases not matched to a gene; V was cut back by 6 bases and J by 5 bases. Germline CDR1 is MDHEN and CDR2 is SYDVKM. This chain uses TRBV28 with TRBJ1-2; 8 nucleotides match TRBD1. The material was CD4+ or CD8+ T cells sorted from blood, obtained in a trial of the OX40 agonist ivuxolimab. The origin of this receptor is an adult with an advanced solid tumor such as melanoma, head and neck, liver or kidney cancer. CDR3 DNA: TGTGCCAGCAGAAAGACAGGGGAGTATGGCTACACCTTC. Its protein is CASRKTGEYGYTF.